The rows below give T cell receptor beta chains drawn from one sample of a study of shared clonotypes between healthy human individuals. Here immunoSEQ multiplex PCR was the method, and the copy in TCRdb shows in-frame clones only, minus some. The sample lists about half a million clones, roughly 77% occurring once. Sequenced input: PBMCs. These receptors came from a woman aged 40 to 55 in good health. Some clones in this sample may be carry-over from other donors' samples. CDR3s include the opening cysteine and the closing phenylalanine or tryptophan. A D gene is named only where the DNA matches it firmly.

v_call: TRBV18; d_call: TRBD1; j_call: TRBJ2-5; cdr3_nt: TGTACCAGCTCACCAAGGGACAGATCCTGGGAGACCCAGTACTTC; cdr3_aa: CTSSPRDRSWETQYF
v_call: TRBV19; d_call: .; j_call: TRBJ2-3; cdr3_nt: TGTGCCAGTAGTGGGGTCCCTTCCCGAACTAGCTGGGAGGCAGATACGCAGTATTTT; cdr3_aa: CASSGVPSRTSWEADTQYF
v_call: TRBV5-1; d_call: TRBD1; j_call: TRBJ2-3; cdr3_nt: TGCGCCAGCAGCCTTGGACAGGGCCAGGGTGCAGATACGCAGTATTTT; cdr3_aa: CASSLGQGQGADTQYF
v_call: TRBV18; d_call: TRBD1; j_call: TRBJ2-7; cdr3_nt: TGTGCCAGCTCACCACTGCCGGGACAGTCCTACGAGCAGTACTTC; cdr3_aa: CASSPLPGQSYEQYF
v_call: TRBV7-3; d_call: TRBD1; j_call: TRBJ2-2; cdr3_nt: TGTGCCAGCAGCCGCGACAGGGCAGAAAAGACCGGGGAGCTGTTTTTT; cdr3_aa: CASSRDRAEKTGELFF
v_call: TRBV7-9; d_call: .; j_call: TRBJ2-3; cdr3_nt: TGTGCCAGCGTTGTAGGCTCGACAGATACGCAGTATTTT; cdr3_aa: CASVVGSTDTQYF
v_call: TRBV7-9; d_call: .; j_call: TRBJ2-7; cdr3_nt: TGTGCCAGCAGCTTAGCAAGCTCCTACGAGCAGTACTTC; cdr3_aa: CASSLASSYEQYF
v_call: TRBV2; d_call: .; j_call: TRBJ2-5; cdr3_nt: TGTGCCAGCAGTGAACGGGCAGCGGTGGAGACCCAGTACTTC; cdr3_aa: CASSERAAVETQYF
v_call: TRBV30; d_call: .; j_call: TRBJ1-2; cdr3_nt: TGTGCCGTACCAGGGGAAGGCTATGGCTACACCTTC; cdr3_aa: CAVPGEGYGYTF
v_call: TRBV6-5; d_call: TRBD1; j_call: TRBJ1-4; cdr3_nt: TGTGCCAGCAGTTACTCAGGACAGGCTGAAAAACTGTTTTTT; cdr3_aa: CASSYSGQAEKLFF
v_call: TRBV7-9; d_call: TRBD2; j_call: TRBJ2-1; cdr3_nt: TGTGCCGGCTCCGGGACTAGCGCTTACAATGAGCAGTTCTTC; cdr3_aa: CAGSGTSAYNEQFF
v_call: TRBV18; d_call: .; j_call: TRBJ1-1; cdr3_nt: TGTGCCAGCTCACCACAGGGCACTGAAGCTTTCTTT; cdr3_aa: CASSPQGTEAFF
v_call: TRBV5-4; d_call: .; j_call: TRBJ2-1; cdr3_nt: TGTGCCAGCAGCTTAGGAGAGGTTGAGCAGTTCTTC; cdr3_aa: CASSLGEVEQFF
v_call: TRBV2; d_call: TRBD1; j_call: TRBJ1-1; cdr3_nt: TGTGCCAGTGATCTCCTATCGACAGGGGGGACTGAAGCTTTCTTT; cdr3_aa: CASDLLSTGGTEAFF
v_call: TRBV7-2; d_call: .; j_call: TRBJ2-5; cdr3_nt: TGTGCCAGCAGCCTTTTAAGGGGGGTGCAAGAGACCCAGTACTTC; cdr3_aa: CASSLLRGVQETQYF
v_call: TRBV28; d_call: TRBD1; j_call: TRBJ2-7; cdr3_nt: TGTGCCAGCAGTCTCCGAATGACAGGGGTCTACGAGCAGTACTTC; cdr3_aa: CASSLRMTGVYEQYF